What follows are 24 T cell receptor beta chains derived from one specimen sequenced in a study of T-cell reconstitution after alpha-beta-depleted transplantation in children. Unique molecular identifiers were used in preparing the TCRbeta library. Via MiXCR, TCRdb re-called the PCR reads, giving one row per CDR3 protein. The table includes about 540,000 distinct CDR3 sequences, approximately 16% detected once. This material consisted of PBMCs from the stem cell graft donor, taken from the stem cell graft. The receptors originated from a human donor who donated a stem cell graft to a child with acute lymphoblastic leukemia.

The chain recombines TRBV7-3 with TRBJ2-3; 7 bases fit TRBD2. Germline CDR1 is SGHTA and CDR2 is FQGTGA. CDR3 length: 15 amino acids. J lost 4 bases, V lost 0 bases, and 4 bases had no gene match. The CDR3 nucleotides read TGTGCCAGCAGCTTAACGGGAGGGCCATCAGATACGCAGTATTTT. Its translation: CASSLTGGPSDTQYF. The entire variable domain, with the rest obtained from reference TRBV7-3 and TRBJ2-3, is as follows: GAGVSQTPSNKVTEKGKYVELRCDPISGHTALYWYRQSLGQGPEFLIYFQGTGAADDSGLPNDRFFAVRPEGSVSTLKIQRTERGDSAVYLCASSLTGGPSDTQYFGPGTRLTVL.

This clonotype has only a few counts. The CDR3 DNA reads as TGCGCCAGCAGCCAAGTTCCAGGCTATAATTCACCCCTCCACTTT. Its translation: CASSQVPGYNSPLHF. The chain recombines TRBV4-1 with TRBJ1-6, with D uncertain. Trimming removed 1 base at V and 3 bases at J, with 7 bases between. The CDR3 runs to 15 residues. Germline lookup yields CDR1 MGHRA and CDR2 YSYEKL.

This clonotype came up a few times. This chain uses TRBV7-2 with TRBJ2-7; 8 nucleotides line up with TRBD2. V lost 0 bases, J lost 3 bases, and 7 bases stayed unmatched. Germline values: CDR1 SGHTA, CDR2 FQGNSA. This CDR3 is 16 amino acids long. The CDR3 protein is CASSLARAGGYYEQYF. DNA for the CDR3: TGTGCCAGCAGCTTAGCTAGGGCGGGGGGCTACTACGAGCAGTACTTC.

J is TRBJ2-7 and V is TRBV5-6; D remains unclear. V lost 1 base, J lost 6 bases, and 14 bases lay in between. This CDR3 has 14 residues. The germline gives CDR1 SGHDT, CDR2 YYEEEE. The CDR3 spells CASSLPSRTAEQYF. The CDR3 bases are TGTGCCAGCAGCTTGCCATCCCGCACCGCCGAGCAGTACTTC.

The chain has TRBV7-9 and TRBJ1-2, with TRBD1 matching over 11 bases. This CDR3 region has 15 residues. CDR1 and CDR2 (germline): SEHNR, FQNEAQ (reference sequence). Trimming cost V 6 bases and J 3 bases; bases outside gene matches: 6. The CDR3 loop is CASRAGQGADYGYTF. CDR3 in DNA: TGTGCCAGCAGGGCCGGACAGGGGGCAGACTATGGCTACACCTTC.

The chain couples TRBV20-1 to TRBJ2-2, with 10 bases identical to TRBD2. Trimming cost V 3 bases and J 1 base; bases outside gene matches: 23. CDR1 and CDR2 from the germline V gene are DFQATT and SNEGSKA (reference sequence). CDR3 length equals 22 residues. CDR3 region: CSARGFSISGLATDKNTGELFF. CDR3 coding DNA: TGCAGTGCTAGGGGATTTTCGATTTCGGGACTAGCGACCGATAAGAACACCGGGGAGCTGTTTTTT.

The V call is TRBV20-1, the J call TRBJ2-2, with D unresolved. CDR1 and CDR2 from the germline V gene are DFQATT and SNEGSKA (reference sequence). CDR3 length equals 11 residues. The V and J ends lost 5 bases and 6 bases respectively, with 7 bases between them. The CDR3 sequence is CSAVVPGELFF. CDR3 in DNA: TGCAGTGCTGTAGTCCCCGGGGAGCTGTTTTTT.

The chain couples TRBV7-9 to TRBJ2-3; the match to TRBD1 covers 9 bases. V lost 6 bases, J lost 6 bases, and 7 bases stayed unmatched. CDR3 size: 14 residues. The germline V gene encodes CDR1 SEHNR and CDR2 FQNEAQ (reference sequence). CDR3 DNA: TGTGCCAGCAGGCCCGGACAGGGGCAGGATACGCAGTATTTT. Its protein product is CASRPGQGQDTQYF.

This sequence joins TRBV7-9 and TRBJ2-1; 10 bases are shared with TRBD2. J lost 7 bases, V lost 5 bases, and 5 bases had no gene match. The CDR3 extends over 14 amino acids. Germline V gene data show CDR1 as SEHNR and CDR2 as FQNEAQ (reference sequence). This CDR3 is CASSLMTSGNEQFF. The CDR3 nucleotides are TGTGCCAGCAGCCTTATGACTAGCGGGAATGAGCAGTTCTTC. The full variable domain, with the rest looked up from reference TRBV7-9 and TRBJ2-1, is DTGVSQNPRHKITKRGQNVTFRCDPISEHNRLYWYRQTLGQGPEFLTYFQNEAQLEKSRLLSDRFSAERPKGSFSTLEIQRTEQGDSAMYLCASSLMTSGNEQFFGPGTRLTVL.

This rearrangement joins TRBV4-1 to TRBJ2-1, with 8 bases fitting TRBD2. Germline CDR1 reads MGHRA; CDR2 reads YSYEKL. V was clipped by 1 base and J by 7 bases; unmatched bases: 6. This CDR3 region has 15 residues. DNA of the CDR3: TGCGCCAGCAGCCAAGTGGGGACTAGGATTAATGAGCAGTTCTTC. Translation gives CASSQVGTRINEQFF.

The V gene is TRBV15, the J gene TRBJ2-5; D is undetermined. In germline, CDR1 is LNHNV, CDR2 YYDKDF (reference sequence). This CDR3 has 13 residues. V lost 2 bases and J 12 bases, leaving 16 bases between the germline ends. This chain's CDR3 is CATSRMVAADKYF. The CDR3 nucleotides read TGTGCCACCAGCAGAATGGTGGCGGCCGATAAGTACTTC.

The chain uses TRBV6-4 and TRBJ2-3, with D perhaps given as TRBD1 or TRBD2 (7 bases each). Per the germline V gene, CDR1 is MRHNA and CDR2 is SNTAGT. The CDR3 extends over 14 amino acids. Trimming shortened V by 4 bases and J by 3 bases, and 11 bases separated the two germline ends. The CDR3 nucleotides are TGTGCCAGCAGTGGGGAGGGGGCAACAGATACGCAGTATTTT. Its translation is CASSGEGATDTQYF.

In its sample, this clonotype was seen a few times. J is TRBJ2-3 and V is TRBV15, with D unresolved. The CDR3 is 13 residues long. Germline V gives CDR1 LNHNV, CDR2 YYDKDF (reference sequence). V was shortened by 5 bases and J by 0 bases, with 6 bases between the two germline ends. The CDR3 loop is CATSHGSTDTQYF. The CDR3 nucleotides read TGTGCCACCAGCCACGGTAGCACAGATACGCAGTATTTT.

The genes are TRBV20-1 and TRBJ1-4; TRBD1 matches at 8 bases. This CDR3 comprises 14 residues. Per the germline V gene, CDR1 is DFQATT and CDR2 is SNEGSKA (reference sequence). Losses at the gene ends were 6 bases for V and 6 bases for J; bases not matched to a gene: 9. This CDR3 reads CSAFQGADDEKLFF. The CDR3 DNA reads TGCAGTGCGTTCCAGGGGGCCGACGATGAAAAACTGTTTTTT.

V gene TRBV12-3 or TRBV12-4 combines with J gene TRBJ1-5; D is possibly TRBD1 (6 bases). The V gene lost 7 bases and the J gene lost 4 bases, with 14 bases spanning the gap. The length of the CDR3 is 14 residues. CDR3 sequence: CASTIGQLNQPQHF. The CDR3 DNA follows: TGTGCCAGCACCATCGGACAGCTAAATCAGCCCCAGCATTTT.

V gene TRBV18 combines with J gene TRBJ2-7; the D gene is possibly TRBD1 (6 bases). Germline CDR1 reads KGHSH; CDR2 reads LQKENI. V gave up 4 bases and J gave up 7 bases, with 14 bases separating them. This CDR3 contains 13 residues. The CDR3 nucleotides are TGTGCCAGCTCACAGCAGTGGGACACTGAGCAGTACTTC. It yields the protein CASSQQWDTEQYF.

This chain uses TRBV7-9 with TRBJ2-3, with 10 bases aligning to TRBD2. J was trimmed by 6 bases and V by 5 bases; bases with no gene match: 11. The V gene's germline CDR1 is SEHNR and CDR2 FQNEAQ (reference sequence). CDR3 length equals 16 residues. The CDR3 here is CASSGISGRTPDTQYF. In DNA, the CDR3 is TGTGCCAGCAGCGGCATTAGCGGGAGGACCCCCGATACGCAGTATTTT.

The CDR3 DNA reads as TGTGCCAGCAGCCAAGATCTGGGCTGGGTTGAGCAGTACTTC. Amino acids: CASSQDLGWVEQYF. V gene TRBV14 combines with J gene TRBJ2-7; D uncertain. The germline V gene has CDR1 SGHDN and CDR2 FVKESK. Trimming pared 0 bases from V and 7 bases from J, leaving 13 bases between. The CDR3 contains 14 residues. The variable domain in full, with the rest retrieved from reference TRBV14 and TRBJ2-7, is EAGVTQFPSHSVIEKGQTVTLRCDPISGHDNLYWYRRVMGKEIKFLLHFVKESKQDESGMPNNRFLAERTGGTYSTLKVQPAELEDSGVYFCASSQDLGWVEQYFGPGTRLTVT.

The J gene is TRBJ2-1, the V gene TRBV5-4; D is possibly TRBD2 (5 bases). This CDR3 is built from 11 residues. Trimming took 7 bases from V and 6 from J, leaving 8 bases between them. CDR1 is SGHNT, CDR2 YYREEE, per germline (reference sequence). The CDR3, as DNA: TGTGCCAGCCTCGAGGGCAATGAGCAGTTCTTC. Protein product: CASLEGNEQFF.

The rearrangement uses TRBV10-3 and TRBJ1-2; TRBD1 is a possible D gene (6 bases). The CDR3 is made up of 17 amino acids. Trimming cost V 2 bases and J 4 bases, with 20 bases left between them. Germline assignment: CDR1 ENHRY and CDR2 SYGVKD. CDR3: CAISEEPTGWTPYGYTF. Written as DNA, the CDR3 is TGTGCCATCAGTGAGGAACCGACAGGTTGGACCCCCTATGGCTACACCTTC.

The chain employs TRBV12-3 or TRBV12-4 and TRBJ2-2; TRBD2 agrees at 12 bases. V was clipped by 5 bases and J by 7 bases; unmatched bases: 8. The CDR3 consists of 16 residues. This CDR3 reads CASSPLAGGPVGELFF. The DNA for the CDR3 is TGTGCCAGCAGTCCCCTAGCGGGAGGGCCGGTCGGGGAGCTGTTTTTT.

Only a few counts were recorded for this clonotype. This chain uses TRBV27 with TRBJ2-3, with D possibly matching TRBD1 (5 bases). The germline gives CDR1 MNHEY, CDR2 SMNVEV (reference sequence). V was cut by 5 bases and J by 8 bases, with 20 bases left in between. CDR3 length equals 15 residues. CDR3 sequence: CASSQRQPTFPTQYF. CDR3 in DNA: TGTGCCAGCAGTCAAAGACAGCCAACATTCCCTACGCAGTATTTT.

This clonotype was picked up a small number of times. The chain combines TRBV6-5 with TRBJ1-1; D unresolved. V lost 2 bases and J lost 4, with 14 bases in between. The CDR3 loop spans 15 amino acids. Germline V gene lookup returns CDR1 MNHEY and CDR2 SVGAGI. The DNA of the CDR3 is TGTGCCAGCAGTTACCCTTTTTTGGAGATCACTGAAGCTTTCTTT. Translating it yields CASSYPFLEITEAFF.

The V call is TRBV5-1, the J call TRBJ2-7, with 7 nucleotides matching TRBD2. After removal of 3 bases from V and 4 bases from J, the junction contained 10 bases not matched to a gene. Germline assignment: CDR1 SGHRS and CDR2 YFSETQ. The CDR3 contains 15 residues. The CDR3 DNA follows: TGCGCCAGCAGCTCGTCCGGGACTATGAAATACGAGCAGTACTTC. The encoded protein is CASSSSGTMKYEQYF.